A selection of T cell receptor beta chains follows, all from one sample in a study of T-cell memory formation after mild COVID-19. TCRdb passed the 5' RACE reads through MiXCR, listing each CDR3 protein once. This sample carries around 500,000 distinct CDR3 sequences, roughly 20% of them seen once, and the ten largest clones take roughly an eighth. Sequenced material: PBMCs or a T cell subset sorted from them (not recorded which). Receptor source: an adult woman who had mild COVID-19 (a few samples of this study predate the infection). Cell type and time point are not known. The CDR3 runs from the conserved cysteine through the conserved F or W. D genes are given only for firm matches. Clone size is not always given. Where it is, it says once, few, many or a class for expanded clones.

15	NA	TRBJ2-7	NA	TRBV27	TGTGCCAGCAGTCCCAGGCAGAGTAGCTCCTACGAGCAGTACTTC	CASSPRQSSSYEQYF
19	TRBD2	TRBJ2-3	NA	TRBV11-3	TGTGCCAGCAGCTCCCTAGGGACTCGGACTAGCGGGAGTATGGATACGCAGTATTTT	CASSSLGTRTSGSMDTQYF
15	TRBD2	TRBJ2-5	few	TRBV6-2/TRBV6-3	TGTGCCACACTAGGGGCTAGCGGGGGCCAAGAGACCCAGTACTTC	CATLGASGGQETQYF
13	NA	TRBJ1-1	NA	TRBV6-6	TGTGCCAGCAATCGAGCTGGAAACACTGAAGCTTTCTTT	CASNRAGNTEAFF
13	NA	TRBJ2-7	few	TRBV5-6	TGTGCCAGCAGCTACGCGGGGACCTACGAGCAGTACTTC	CASSYAGTYEQYF
15	TRBD2	TRBJ2-1	few	TRBV6-5	TGTGCCAGCAGGCCCACCTGGGGGGGAGGCAATGAGCAGTTCTTC	CASRPTWGGGNEQFF
22	NA	TRBJ2-1	NA	TRBV5-6	TGTGCCAGCAGTTCGAAGCTTTGGGGCGGAGGGGATAGCCAGAGCTCCTACAATGAGCAGTTCTTC	CASSSKLWGGGDSQSSYNEQFF
18	TRBD1	TRBJ1-2	NA	TRBV18	TGTGCCAGCTCACCAGGGACAGGGGGCTTTAAAGGAAACTATGGCTACACCTTC	CASSPGTGGFKGNYGYTF
19	NA	TRBJ2-7	NA	TRBV23-1	TGCGCCAGCAGTCAAAAAAAATCTAGGGGCTCCAAGCATTCCTACGAGCAGTACTTC	CASSQKKSRGSKHSYEQYF
14	TRBD2	TRBJ2-3	NA	TRBV20-1	TGCAGTGCTAGTAGTGCGGGGGGGGTAGATACGCAGTACTTT	CSASSAGGVDTQYF
13	NA	TRBJ2-3	NA	TRBV4-1	TGCGCCAGCAGACGGGCCTTAACAGATACGCAGTATTTT	CASRRALTDTQYF
14	NA	TRBJ1-1	NA	TRBV4-1	TGCGCCAGCAGCCAAAGTCTCAGGAGTCTTGAAGCTTTCTTT	CASSQSLRSLEAFF
14	TRBD1	TRBJ2-7	NA	TRBV27	TGTGCCAGCACCTCGCAGGGGGCTTATGGCGAGCAGTACTTC	CASTSQGAYGEQYF
16	TRBD2	TRBJ2-7	NA	TRBV3-1	TGTGCCAGCAGCCAAGGGTCTAGCGGGTTTTCCTACGAGCAGTACTTC	CASSQGSSGFSYEQYF
14	NA	TRBJ2-7	NA	TRBV7-2	TGTGCCAGCAGCTTAAGCGGGTACCTCTACGAGCAGTACTTC	CASSLSGYLYEQYF
14	TRBD2	TRBJ2-7	few	TRBV4-2	TGTGCCAGCAGCCAACGACTAGCTAGCGACGTGCAGTACTTC	CASSQRLASDVQYF
13	NA	TRBJ2-7	NA	TRBV4-1	TGCGCCAGCAGCCGCCAATGGGGGGCCGAGCAGTACTTC	CASSRQWGAEQYF
15	TRBD1	TRBJ2-7	NA	TRBV19	TGTGCCAGTAGTTGGGGGACGGGACAGGGGCGAGAGCAGTACTTC	CASSWGTGQGREQYF
15	NA	TRBJ2-6	NA	TRBV7-9	TGTGCCAGCAGCTTAGTAGACTCTGGGGCCAACGTCCTGACTTTC	CASSLVDSGANVLTF
16	TRBD1	TRBJ2-2	few	TRBV5-1	TGCGCCAGCAGCCTGGGGACAGGGTTAGCCACCGGGGAGCTGTTTTTT	CASSLGTGLATGELFF
12	NA	TRBJ2-1	few	TRBV6-5	TGTGCCAGCAGCCCGGGACCCCGGGCGCAGTTCTTC	CASSPGPRAQFF
16	TRBD2	TRBJ2-1	NA	TRBV9	TGTGCCAGCAGCGATTCCGGGACTAGCTCCTACAATGAGCAGTTCTTC	CASSDSGTSSYNEQFF
18	NA	TRBJ2-7	few	TRBV7-6	TGTGCCAGCAGCTTAGTAGCCCCCGGGAGACTACCCTACGTGGAGCAGTACTTC	CASSLVAPGRLPYVEQYF
16	NA	TRBJ1-5	NA	TRBV6-6	TGTGCCAGCAGTTACCCCGGGACGGTTCGTTATCAGCCCCAGCATTTT	CASSYPGTVRYQPQHF
12	TRBD2	TRBJ2-1	few	TRBV6-2/TRBV6-3	TGTGCCAGCAGTTACCGGCTAGCGGGAGCGTTCTTC	CASSYRLAGAFF
18	TRBD2	TRBJ2-3	few	TRBV3-1	TGTGCCAGCAGCAAGGGACTAGCGGGGGGCCGGAGTTGGGATACGCAGTATTTT	CASSKGLAGGRSWDTQYF
13	NA	TRBJ1-6	few	TRBV28	TGTGCCGCTGCCGGTCGTTATAATTCACCCCTCCACTTT	CAAAGRYNSPLHF
18	NA	TRBJ2-1	NA	TRBV7-2	TGTGCCAGCAGCTTAGTAACCGGCGGGGGCGTCTACGGGAGTGAGCAGTTCTTC	CASSLVTGGGVYGSEQFF
14	NA	TRBJ2-4	NA	TRBV20-1	TGCAGTGCTTCTAGCGAGGGGGCCAAAAACATTCAGTACTTC	CSASSEGAKNIQYF
13	NA	TRBJ1-4	NA	TRBV7-2	TGTGCCAGCAGCTTAGCGACAGAGGGAAAACTGTTTTTT	CASSLATEGKLFF
13	NA	TRBJ2-1	NA	TRBV27	TGTGCCAGCCGCCCCACAGGGTGGGTTGAGCAGTTCTTC	CASRPTGWVEQFF
17	TRBD2	TRBJ2-7	few	TRBV20-1	TGCAGTGCTAGAGCGAGGACTAGCGGGATTGTCCCCTACGAGCAGTACTTC	CSARARTSGIVPYEQYF